This TCR beta chain was sequenced in a study of PD-L1 blockade in urothelial cancer. Whole-study context: About 90% of the roughly 29 patients were men who had bladder-origin urothelial cancer. Analysis of the blood was performed 3 weeks (second dose) and 6 weeks after treatment start. T cells numbered a median of roughly 150,000 in the blood samples.

The V segment lost 1 base and the J segment 2 bases; nucleotides outside the gene matches: 2. Germline V gives CDR1 SGHDT, CDR2 YYEEEE. This CDR3 has 16 residues. There are a few counts of this clone. Some clones are missing from TCRdb's copy, which holds only in-frame ones; the method was immunoSEQ multiplex PCR. The table includes around 47,000 clones, approximately 82% detected once. Time point meaning: peripheral blood 6 weeks after treatment start. The V call is TRBV5-6, the J call TRBJ2-1; TRBD2 matches at 11 bases. Source: PBMCs, taken around atezolizumab (anti-PD-L1) treatment. The clonotype originates from a man in his sixties with urothelial cancer. CDR3 in amino acids: CASSLTSGGTYNEQFF. The CDR3 DNA is TGTGCCAGCAGCTTGACTAGCGGGGGTACCTACAATGAGCAGTTCTTC.